This T cell receptor beta chain was sequenced in a study of cytomegalovirus exposure and HLA in healthy donors. Study-wide points: Analysis performed later found 16,951 TCR beta sequences associated with HLA alleles at 0.05 false discovery rate. In a later analysis, a missense DCLRE1C variant was linked to TCR beta V- and J-gene trimming. The study designated 150 or so TCR beta chains cytomegalovirus-associated.

Comment on this clone: Its antigen remains unidentified.

PCR amplification relied on 60 Vbeta primers (plus 13 Jbeta primers). Measured with immunoSEQ multiplex PCR; TCRdb has only the in-frame clones, and not every one. The table lists approximately 46,000 clones, with about 8% in the top ten. This receptor was taken from a male donor in good health and CMV-seronegative. What was sequenced was PBMCs.

CDR3 in DNA: TGTGCCAGCAGTATTCCAGAGGAGGAAGGTTATGGCTACACCTTC. This encodes CASSIPEEEGYGYTF. This rearrangement joins TRBV28 to TRBJ1-2, with D unresolved. Trimming took 5 bases from V and 5 from J, leaving 18 bases between them. The germline V gene encodes CDR1 MDHEN and CDR2 SYDVKM. The CDR3 loop spans 15 amino acids.